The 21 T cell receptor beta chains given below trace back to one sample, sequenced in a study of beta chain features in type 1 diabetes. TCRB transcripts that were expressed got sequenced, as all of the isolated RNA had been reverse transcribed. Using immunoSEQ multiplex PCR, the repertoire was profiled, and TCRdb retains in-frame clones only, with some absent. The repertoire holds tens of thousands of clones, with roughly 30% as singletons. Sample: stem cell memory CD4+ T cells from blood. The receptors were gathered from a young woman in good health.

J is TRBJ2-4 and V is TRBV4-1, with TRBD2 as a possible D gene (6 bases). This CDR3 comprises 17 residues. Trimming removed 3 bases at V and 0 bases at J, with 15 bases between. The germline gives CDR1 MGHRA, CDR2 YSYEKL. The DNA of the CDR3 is TGCGCCAGCAGCCATGGGACTTTCTATTCAGCCAAAAACATTCAGTACTTC. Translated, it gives CASSHGTFYSAKNIQYF.

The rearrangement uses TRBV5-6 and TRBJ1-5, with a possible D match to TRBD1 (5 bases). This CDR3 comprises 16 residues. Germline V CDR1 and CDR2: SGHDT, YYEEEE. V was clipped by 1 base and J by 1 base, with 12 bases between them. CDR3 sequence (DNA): TGTGCCAGCAGCTTGTTTGCGGGGGTCAGCAATCAGCCCCAGCATTTT. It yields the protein CASSLFAGVSNQPQHF.

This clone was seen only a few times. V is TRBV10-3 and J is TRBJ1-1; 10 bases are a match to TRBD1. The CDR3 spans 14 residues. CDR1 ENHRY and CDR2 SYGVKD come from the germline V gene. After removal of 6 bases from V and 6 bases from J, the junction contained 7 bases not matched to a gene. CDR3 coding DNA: TGTGCCATCAGCATGACAGGGGGCGTTTCTGAAGCTTTCTTT. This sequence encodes CAISMTGGVSEAFF.

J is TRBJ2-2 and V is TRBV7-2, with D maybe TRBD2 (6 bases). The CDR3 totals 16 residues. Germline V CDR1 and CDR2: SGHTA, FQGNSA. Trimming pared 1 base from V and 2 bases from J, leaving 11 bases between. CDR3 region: CASSLGGGVNTGELFF. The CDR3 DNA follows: TGTGCCAGCAGCTTAGGAGGCGGGGTAAACACCGGGGAGCTGTTTTTT.

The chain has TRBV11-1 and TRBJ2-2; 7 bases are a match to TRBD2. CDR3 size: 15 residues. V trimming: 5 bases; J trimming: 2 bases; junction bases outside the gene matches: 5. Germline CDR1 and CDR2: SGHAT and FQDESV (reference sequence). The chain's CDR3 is CASSLGGKNTGELFF. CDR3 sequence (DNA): TGTGCCAGCAGCCTGGGAGGGAAAAACACCGGGGAGCTGTTTTTT.

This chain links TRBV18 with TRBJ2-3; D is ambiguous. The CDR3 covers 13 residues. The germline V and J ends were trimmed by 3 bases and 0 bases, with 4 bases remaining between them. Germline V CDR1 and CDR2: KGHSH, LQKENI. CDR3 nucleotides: TGTGCCAGCTCACCTACTAGCACAGATACGCAGTATTTT. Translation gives CASSPTSTDTQYF.

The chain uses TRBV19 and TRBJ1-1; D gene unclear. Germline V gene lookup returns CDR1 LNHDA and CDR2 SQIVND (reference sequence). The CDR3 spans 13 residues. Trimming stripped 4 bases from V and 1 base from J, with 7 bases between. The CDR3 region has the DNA TGTGCCAGTAGTACCCAGCGGAACACTGAAGCTTTCTTT. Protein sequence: CASSTQRNTEAFF.

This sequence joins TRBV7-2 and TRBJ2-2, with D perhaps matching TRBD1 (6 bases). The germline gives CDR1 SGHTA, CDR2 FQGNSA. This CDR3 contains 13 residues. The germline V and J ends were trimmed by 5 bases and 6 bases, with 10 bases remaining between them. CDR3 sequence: CASSPQGPGELFF. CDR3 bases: TGTGCCAGCAGCCCTCAGGGGCCCGGGGAGCTGTTTTTT.

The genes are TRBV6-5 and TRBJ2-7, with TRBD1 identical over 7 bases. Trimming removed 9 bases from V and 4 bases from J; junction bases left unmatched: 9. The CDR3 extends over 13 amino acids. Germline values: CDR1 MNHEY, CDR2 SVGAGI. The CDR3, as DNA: TGTGCCAGTACAAACAGGGGAAGGTACGAGCAGTACTTC. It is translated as CASTNRGRYEQYF.

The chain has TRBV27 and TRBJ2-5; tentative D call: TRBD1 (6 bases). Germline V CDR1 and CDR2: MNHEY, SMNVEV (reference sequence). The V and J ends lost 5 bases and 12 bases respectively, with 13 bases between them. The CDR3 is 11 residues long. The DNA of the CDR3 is TGTGCCAGCAGTATCGGACAGAAAGAGTACTTC. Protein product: CASSIGQKEYF.

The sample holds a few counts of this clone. This chain's CDR3 is CASSPLVGEEYEQYF. As DNA, the CDR3 is TGTGCCAGCTCACCCCTCGTGGGGGAGGAATACGAGCAGTACTTC. This chain joins TRBV18 and TRBJ2-7, with a possible D match to TRBD2 (6 bases). The CDR3 loop spans 15 amino acids. Trimming stripped 3 bases from V and 4 bases from J, with 16 bases between. CDR1 is KGHSH and CDR2 is LQKENI in the germline V gene.

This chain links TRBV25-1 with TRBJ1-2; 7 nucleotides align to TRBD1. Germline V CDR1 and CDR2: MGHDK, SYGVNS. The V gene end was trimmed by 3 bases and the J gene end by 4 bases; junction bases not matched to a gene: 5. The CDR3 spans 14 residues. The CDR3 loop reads CASSDETGLYGYTF. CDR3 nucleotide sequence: TGTGCCAGCAGTGACGAGACAGGGCTCTATGGCTACACCTTC.

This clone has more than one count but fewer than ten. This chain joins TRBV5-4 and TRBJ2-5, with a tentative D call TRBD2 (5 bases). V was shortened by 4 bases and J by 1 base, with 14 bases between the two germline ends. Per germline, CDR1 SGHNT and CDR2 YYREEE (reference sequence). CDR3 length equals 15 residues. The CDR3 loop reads CASSRGSVLQETQYF. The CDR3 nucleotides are TGTGCCAGCAGCCGGGGTAGCGTCCTCCAAGAGACCCAGTACTTC.

CDR3 in amino acids: CASSEEGLWEGSYNEQFF. In DNA form, the CDR3 reads TGTGCCAGCAGTGAAGAGGGTCTGTGGGAGGGCTCCTACAATGAGCAGTTCTTC. The rearrangement uses TRBV2 and TRBJ2-1; TRBD2 aligns across 7 bases. CDR3 length equals 18 residues. Looked up from germline, CDR1 is SNHLY and CDR2 is FYNNEI. V lost 1 base, J lost 0 bases, and 9 bases stayed unmatched.

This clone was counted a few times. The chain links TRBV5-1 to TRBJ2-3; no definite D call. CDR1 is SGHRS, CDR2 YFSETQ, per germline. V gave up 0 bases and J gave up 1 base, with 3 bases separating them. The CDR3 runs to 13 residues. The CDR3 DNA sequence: TGCGCCAGCAGCTTGGTCGGCACAGATACGCAGTATTTT. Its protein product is CASSLVGTDTQYF.

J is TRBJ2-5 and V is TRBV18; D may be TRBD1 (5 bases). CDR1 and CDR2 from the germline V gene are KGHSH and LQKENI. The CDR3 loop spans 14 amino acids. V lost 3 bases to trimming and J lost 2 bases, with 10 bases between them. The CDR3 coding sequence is TGTGCCAGCTCACCGAGACAGACACAAGAGACCCAGTACTTC. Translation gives CASSPRQTQETQYF.

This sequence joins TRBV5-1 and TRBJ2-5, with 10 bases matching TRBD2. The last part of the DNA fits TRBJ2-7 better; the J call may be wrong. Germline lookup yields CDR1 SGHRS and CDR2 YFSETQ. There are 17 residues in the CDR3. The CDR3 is CASSLTPRLAGMYEQYF. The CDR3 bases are TGCGCCAGCAGCTTGACCCCCCGACTAGCGGGTATGTACGAGCAGTACTTC.

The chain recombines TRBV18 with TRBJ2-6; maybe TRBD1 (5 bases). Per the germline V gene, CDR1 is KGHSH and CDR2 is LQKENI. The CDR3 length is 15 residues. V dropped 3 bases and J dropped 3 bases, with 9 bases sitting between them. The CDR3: CASSPDIGGANVLTF. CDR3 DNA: TGTGCCAGCTCACCGGACATCGGTGGGGCCAACGTCCTGACTTTC.

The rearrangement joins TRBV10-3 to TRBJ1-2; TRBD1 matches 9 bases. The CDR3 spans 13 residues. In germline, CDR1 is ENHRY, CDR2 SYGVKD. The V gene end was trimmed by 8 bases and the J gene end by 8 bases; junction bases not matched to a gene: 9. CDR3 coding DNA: TGTGCCATCGAACAGGGGGCAGGGAAGGGCTACACCTTC. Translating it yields CAIEQGAGKGYTF.

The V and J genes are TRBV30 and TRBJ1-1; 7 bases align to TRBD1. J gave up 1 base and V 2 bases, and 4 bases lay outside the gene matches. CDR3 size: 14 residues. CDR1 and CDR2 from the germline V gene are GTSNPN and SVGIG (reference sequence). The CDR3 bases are TGTGCCTGGAGTCGGGGACAGTCGAACACTGAAGCTTTCTTT. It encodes CAWSRGQSNTEAFF.

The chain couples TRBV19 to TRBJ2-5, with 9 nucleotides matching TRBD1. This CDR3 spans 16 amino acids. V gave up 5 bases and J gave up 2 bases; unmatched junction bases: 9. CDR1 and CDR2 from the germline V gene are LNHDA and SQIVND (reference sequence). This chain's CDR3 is CASSLAGTGRQETQYF. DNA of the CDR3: TGTGCCAGTAGTCTCGCCGGGACAGGGAGGCAAGAGACCCAGTACTTC.